Here is one TCR beta chain with its context. This sample was included in a study of blood T cell repertoires in COVID-19. Study information: From the United States, Italy and Spain came samples of acute and convalescent COVID-19. T cells, B-cell-depleted T cells, or PBMCs supplied cDNA or gDNA.

The CDR3 loop spans 15 amino acids. V shed 2 bases and J shed 8 bases, with 18 bases lying between them. Germline CDR1 SGHVS, CDR2 FQNEAQ. Per the authors' pipeline: Reference gene primer amplification yielded estimated nucleated cell counts. This table comes from immunoSEQ multiplex PCR, and its TCRdb copy is limited to in-frame clones, with some not included. V and J calls and clone size are as listed in that table; D and trimming were resolved from the DNA. The sample has about 52,000 clones; roughly 90% are singletons. Sequences were obtained from peripheral blood. The rearrangement uses TRBV7-8 and TRBJ1-2, with a tentative D call TRBD1 (6 bases). The sequence derives from a man older than 75 with active or convalescent COVID-19. CDR3 residues: CASSLSSGVTRGYTF. DNA for the CDR3: TGTGCCAGCAGCTTATCTTCAGGGGTAACGCGGGGCTACACCTTC.